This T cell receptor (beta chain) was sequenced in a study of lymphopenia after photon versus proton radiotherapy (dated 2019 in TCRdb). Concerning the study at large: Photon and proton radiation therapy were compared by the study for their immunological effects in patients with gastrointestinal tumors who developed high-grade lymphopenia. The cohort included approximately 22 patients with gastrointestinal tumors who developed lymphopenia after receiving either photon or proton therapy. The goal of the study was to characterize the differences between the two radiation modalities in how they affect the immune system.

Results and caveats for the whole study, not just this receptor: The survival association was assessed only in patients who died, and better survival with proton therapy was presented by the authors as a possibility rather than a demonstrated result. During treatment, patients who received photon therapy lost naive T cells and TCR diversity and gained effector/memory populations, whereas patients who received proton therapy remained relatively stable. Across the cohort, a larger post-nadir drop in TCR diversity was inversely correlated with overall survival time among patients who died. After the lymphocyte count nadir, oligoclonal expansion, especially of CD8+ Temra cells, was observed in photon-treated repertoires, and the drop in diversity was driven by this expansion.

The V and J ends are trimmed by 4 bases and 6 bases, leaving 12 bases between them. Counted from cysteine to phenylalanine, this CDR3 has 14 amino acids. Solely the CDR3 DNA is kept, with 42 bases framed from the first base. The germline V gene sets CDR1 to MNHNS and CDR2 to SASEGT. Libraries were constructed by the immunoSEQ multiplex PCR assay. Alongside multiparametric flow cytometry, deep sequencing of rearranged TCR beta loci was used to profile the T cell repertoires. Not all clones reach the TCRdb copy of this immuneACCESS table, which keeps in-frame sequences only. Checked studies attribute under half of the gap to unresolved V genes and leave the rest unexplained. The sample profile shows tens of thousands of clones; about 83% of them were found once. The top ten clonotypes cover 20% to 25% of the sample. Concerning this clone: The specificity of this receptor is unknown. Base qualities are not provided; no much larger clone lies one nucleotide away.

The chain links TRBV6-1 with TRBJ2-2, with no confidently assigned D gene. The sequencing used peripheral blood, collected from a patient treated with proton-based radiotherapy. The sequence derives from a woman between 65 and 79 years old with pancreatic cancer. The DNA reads TGTGCCAGCAGTGGTTGGGAAACGGCCGGGGAGCTGTTTTTT. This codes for CASSGWETAGELFF.